This TCR beta chain was documented in a study of blood T cell repertoires in COVID-19. In the authors' methods: Nucleated cell number was recorded as an estimate derived from reference gene primer amplification. The method was immunoSEQ multiplex PCR; TCRdb's version includes in-frame clones alone and lacks a portion of them. V, J and clone size were drawn from that table, and D and trimming were deduced from the DNA. The table lists roughly 240,000 clones, around 89% of them singletons. The germline V gene has CDR1 SGHDN and CDR2 FVKESK. Trimming took 0 bases from V and 2 from J, leaving 10 bases between them. The CDR3 is 15 amino acids. Cohort placement rested on clinical history that participants reported themselves. Exposed participants came across a COVID-19 case within 2 weeks before study entry.

V usage is TRBV14 and J usage is TRBJ2-5; D is unresolved. The TCR was taken from a man aged 50 to 59 who had been exposed to COVID-19. Sequenced material: PBMCs or T cells enriched from blood (not recorded which). The DNA of the CDR3 is TGTGCCAGCAGCCAAGATACAGACCGACAAGAGACCCAGTACTTC. The encoded protein is CASSQDTDRQETQYF.